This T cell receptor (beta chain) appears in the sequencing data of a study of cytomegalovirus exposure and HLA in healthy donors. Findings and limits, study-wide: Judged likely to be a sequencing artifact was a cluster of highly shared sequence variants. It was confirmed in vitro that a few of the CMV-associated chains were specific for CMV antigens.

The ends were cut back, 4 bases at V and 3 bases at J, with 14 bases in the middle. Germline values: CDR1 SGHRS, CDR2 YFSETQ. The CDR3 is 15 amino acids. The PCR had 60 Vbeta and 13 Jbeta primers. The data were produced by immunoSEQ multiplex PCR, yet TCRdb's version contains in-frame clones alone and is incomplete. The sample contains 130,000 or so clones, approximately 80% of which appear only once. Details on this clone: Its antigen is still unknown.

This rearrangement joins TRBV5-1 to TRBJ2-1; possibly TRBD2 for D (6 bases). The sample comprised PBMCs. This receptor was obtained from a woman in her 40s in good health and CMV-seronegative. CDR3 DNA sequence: TGCGCCAGCAGCCCAACTAGCTCGGGCTACAATGAGCAGTTCTTC. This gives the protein CASSPTSSGYNEQFF.